This is a list of T cell receptor beta chains from one sample in a study of blood T cell repertoires in COVID-19. Assay: immunoSEQ multiplex PCR; the TCRdb copy retains only in-frame clones and omits some. The repertoire consists of approximately 280,000 clones, with 85% to 90% occurring once and the leading ten covering approximately 4.2%. Sequenced input: peripheral blood. The receptors here all came from a man aged 40-50 years with acute or convalescent COVID-19. Both conserved end residues are trimmed from each CDR3.

J gene	V gene	CDR3 protein
TRBJ1-2	TRBV14	ASSQRQGDRYGYT
TRBJ2-1	TRBV6-5	ASSIGQGSYNEQF
TRBJ2-7	TRBV6-1	ASSDSGGSSYEQY
TRBJ1-4	TRBV5-4	ASSVDRGEKLF
TRBJ1-6	TRBV3-1/TRBV3-2	ASSLQTGTVHLH
TRBJ2-7	TRBV11-3	ASSLVLLAACYEQY
TRBJ1-2	TRBV5-1	ASSPGTAYYGYT
TRBJ2-1	TRBV11-3	ASSLSGEGYNEQF
TRBJ2-2	TRBV2	ASTGNTGELF
TRBJ1-4	TRBV27	ASSLQTWGGKLF
TRBJ1-1	TRBV6-1	ASSEVMGANTEAF
TRBJ2-1	TRBV9	ASGGANNEQF
TRBJ1-1	TRBV7-3	ASSLTGGDTEAF
TRBJ2-3	TRBV24-1	ATSDPGTGGDTQY
TRBJ2-7	TRBV11-3	ASRFGVLSYEQY
TRBJ1-5	TRBV6-4	ASSDGSGQPQH
TRBJ1-2	TRBV27	ASSSLRGYYGYT
TRBJ1-2	TRBV10-3	AISVSRAHGYT
TRBJ2-3	TRBV6-5	ASSLTRIDTQY
TRBJ1-2	TRBV5-1	ASRQTGTGIYGYT
TRBJ2-7	TRBV5-1	ASNPLPSSYEQY
TRBJ2-1	TRBV5-6	ASSLVTNSYNEQF
TRBJ2-7	TRBV5-1	ASSLGHFYEQY
TRBJ1-4	TRBV6-6	ASSYLGGNEKLF
TRBJ1-4	TRBV27	ASSQNPVGGSNEKLF
TRBJ1-2	TRBV24-1	AASGTGDGYT
TRBJ2-7	TRBV5-1	ASSLVPGGSSYEQY
TRBJ1-2	TRBV12-5	ASVSDRENRYGYT
TRBJ2-7	TRBV30	AWSVPWGTGTEEQY
TRBJ2-2	TRBV19	ASGRLLAGGQVGELF
TRBJ1-2	TRBV15	ATSRLDFHADYGYT
TRBJ1-1	TRBV3-1/TRBV3-2	ASSPFDRGSNTEAF
TRBJ1-2	TRBV19	ASAPVGTGGGYT
TRBJ1-1	TRBV29-1	SVGQGAAGSTEAF
TRBJ1-5	TRBV12-5	ASGPGTGSNQPQH
TRBJ1-2	TRBV12-5	ASGSPGTGENYGYT
TRBJ1-1	TRBV5-1	ASSSSRPGGTDTEAF